A selection of T cell receptor beta chains follows, all from one sample in a study of T cells in Graves' hyperthyroidism and ophthalmopathy. TCRdb processed the multiplex PCR reads anew with MiXCR; each CDR3 protein has one entry. The repertoire has 350,000 to 450,000 distinct CDR3 sequences, around 15% of them found once; the top ten carry approximately 29%. The sample was blood. The source of these receptors is a man aged 45-65 years with Graves' ophthalmopathy. CDR3s include the opening cysteine and the closing phenylalanine or tryptophan. A D gene is named only where the DNA matches it firmly. Clone sizes are shown as once, few or many counts, or a class when the clone is expanded.

CDR3 protein: CASRSTGGRRFPGELFF
CDR3 DNA: TGTGCCAGCAGGTCCACCGGGGGCCGCCGGTTTCCCGGGGAGCTGTTTTTT
D gene: .
J gene: TRBJ2-2
V gene: TRBV2
clone size: few

CDR3 protein: CAWNSETGAYEQYF
CDR3 DNA: TGTGCCTGGAATTCCGAGACAGGAGCCTACGAGCAGTACTTC
D gene: .
J gene: TRBJ2-7
V gene: TRBV30
clone size: many

CDR3 protein: CASTTGAGMNTEAFF
CDR3 DNA: TGTGCCAGCACCACAGGGGCAGGGATGAACACTGAAGCTTTCTTT
D gene: TRBD1
J gene: TRBJ1-1
V gene: TRBV7-2
clone size: many

CDR3 protein: CASSGGPNYGYTF
CDR3 DNA: TGTGCCAGCAGTGGGGGACCGAACTATGGCTACACCTTC
D gene: .
J gene: TRBJ1-2
V gene: TRBV12-3/TRBV12-4
clone size: many

CDR3 protein: CASSLWGQGERTEAFF
CDR3 DNA: TGTGCCAGCAGTTTATGGGGACAGGGGGAAAGGACTGAAGCTTTCTTT
D gene: TRBD1
J gene: TRBJ1-1
V gene: TRBV28
clone size: many

CDR3 protein: CASRSLAGGVGEQYF
CDR3 DNA: TGTGCCAGCAGGTCACTAGCGGGAGGTGTTGGCGAGCAGTACTTC
D gene: TRBD2
J gene: TRBJ2-7
V gene: TRBV2
clone size: many

CDR3 protein: CASSQGGWTEAFF
CDR3 DNA: TGTGCCAGCAGCCAGGGGGGATGGACTGAAGCTTTCTTT
D gene: TRBD1
J gene: TRBJ1-1
V gene: TRBV2
clone size: many

CDR3 protein: CATEDRDGYYGYTF
CDR3 DNA: TGTGCCACCGAGGACAGGGATGGTTACTATGGCTACACCTTC
D gene: TRBD1
J gene: TRBJ1-2
V gene: TRBV25-1
clone size: few

CDR3 protein: CASSLVPRDRAYEQYF
CDR3 DNA: TGTGCCAGCAGCTTAGTCCCCCGGGACAGAGCCTACGAGCAGTACTTC
D gene: TRBD1
J gene: TRBJ2-7
V gene: TRBV11-2
clone size: many

CDR3 protein: CASSFLGLDRNSPLHF
CDR3 DNA: TGTGCCAGCAGTTTTCTCGGTTTGGACAGGAATTCACCCCTCCACTTT
D gene: TRBD1
J gene: TRBJ1-6
V gene: TRBV27
clone size: many

CDR3 protein: CASSQLGPGLVPTDTQYF
CDR3 DNA: TGCGCCAGCAGCCAACTTGGTCCGGGACTAGTACCCACAGATACGCAGTATTTT
D gene: TRBD2
J gene: TRBJ2-3
V gene: TRBV4-1
clone size: few

CDR3 protein: CASSSGSVSYNEQFF
CDR3 DNA: TGTGCCAGCTCTAGCGGGAGTGTTTCCTACAATGAGCAGTTCTTC
D gene: TRBD2
J gene: TRBJ2-1
V gene: TRBV6-1
clone size: many

CDR3 protein: CASSLPPLDTQYF
CDR3 DNA: TGTGCCAGCTCACTCCCCCCGTTGGATACGCAGTATTTT
D gene: .
J gene: TRBJ2-3
V gene: TRBV18
clone size: many